The present TCR beta chain was sequenced within a study of vaccination and CD4 T cells after COVID-19. Broader study findings: Spike mono-reactivity was found in 304 of 307 vaccine-specific clones from convalescent patients.

Concerning this clonotype: Its specificity is unknown.

Trimming cost V 6 bases and J 4 bases; bases outside gene matches: 6. There are 14 residues in the CDR3. Germline CDR1 and CDR2: LNHDA and SQIVND (reference sequence). Treatment in this sample: approximately nine-day PBMC culture with coronavirus spike peptide pools or control peptides (ViraFEST assay). Sequenced with the Oncomine TCR Beta short-read assay was DNA taken from cultured CD4+ T cells. TCRdb re-called the PCR reads through MiXCR, storing one row per CDR3 protein. Of around 20,000 distinct CDR3 sequences in the sample, 43% are singletons; the top ten hold 14%. The origin of this receptor is a human donor who had recovered from COVID-19. The sequencing input was CD4+ T cells from blood, cultured in vitro. The chain is built from TRBV19 and TRBJ1-2; 9 bases are a match to TRBD1. CDR3 in amino acids: CASSARDRVYGYTF. The CDR3 coding sequence is TGTGCCAGTAGCGCCCGGGACAGGGTCTATGGCTACACCTTC.